A single sample gave rise to the 13 T cell receptor beta chains below, sequenced in a study of graft-versus-host responses after intestinal transplantation. Sequenced by immunoSEQ multiplex PCR; TCRdb stores in-frame clones only, minus some. This sample yields 13,000 to 15,000 clones, of which roughly a third are seen a single time; around 5.7% belongs to the top ten. Source: alloreactive CD4+ T cells from a mixed lymphocyte reaction culture, taken before intestinal transplant. Regarding subset: CFSE-low proliferating T cells sorted from approximately six-day pre-transplant mixed lymphocyte reaction (GvH or HvG direction). The source is a human patient who received an intestinal transplant.

The V gene is TRBV7-9, the J gene TRBJ1-2; tentatively, D is TRBD1 (5 bases). V dropped 0 bases and J dropped 4 bases, with 12 bases sitting between them. This CDR3 has 15 amino acids. CDR1 is SEHNR and CDR2 is FQNEAQ in the germline V gene (reference sequence). The CDR3 coding sequence is TGTGCCAGCAGCTTAGCGGTCGCGGGGCTCTATGGCTACACCTTC. This gives the protein CASSLAVAGLYGYTF.

This chain links TRBV6-6 with TRBJ1-3; TRBD1 aligns across 8 bases. Germline assignment: CDR1 MNHNY and CDR2 SVGAGI (reference sequence). The V gene end was trimmed by 7 bases and the J gene end by 4 bases; junction bases not matched to a gene: 6. The CDR3 length is 14 residues. The CDR3 spells CASTTGGSGNTIYF. As DNA, the CDR3 is TGTGCCAGCACCACAGGGGGGTCCGGAAACACCATATATTTT.

The table lists this clone with a few counts. The DNA for the CDR3 is TGTGCCAGCAGTTCTCCCGGGACAGGGGGCCGCAATCAGCCCCAGCATTTT. Residues: CASSSPGTGGRNQPQHF. The genes are TRBV27 and TRBJ1-5; 12 nucleotides align to TRBD1. The CDR3 is 17 amino acids. With V trimmed by 4 bases and J by 2 bases, 6 bases remained unmatched. Per germline, CDR1 MNHEY and CDR2 SMNVEV (reference sequence).

About this clone itself: One base away lies a much larger clone, so this may be a sequencing read error. Here the CDR3 reads CASSSHGGSYGYTF. CDR3 sequence (DNA): TGCGCCAGCAGCAGCCACGGGGGTTCTTATGGCTACACCTTC. The chain recombines TRBV5-1 with TRBJ1-2; possibly TRBD1 for D (5 bases). V was clipped by 4 bases and J by 5 bases, with 15 bases between them. The CDR3 is 14 residues long. Germline V gene sequence: CDR1 SGHRS, CDR2 YFSETQ.

The chain links TRBV13 to TRBJ2-5; the match to TRBD2 covers 13 bases. CDR3 length: 15 amino acids. V trimming: 6 bases; J trimming: 6 bases; junction bases outside the gene matches: 7. Germline values: CDR1 PRHDT, CDR2 FYEKMQ (reference sequence). CDR3 DNA sequence: TGTGCCAGCAGTTCACTAGCGGGAGGGAAACAGACCCAGTACTTC. Protein: CASSSLAGGKQTQYF.

V usage is TRBV28 and J usage is TRBJ2-2, with D maybe TRBD1 (5 bases). CDR3 length equals 15 residues. Trimming took off 7 bases at V and 2 bases at J, with 14 bases between the two ends. Germline values: CDR1 MDHEN, CDR2 SYDVKM. CDR3: CASTWSRGNTGELFF. The CDR3 coding sequence is TGTGCCAGCACCTGGAGTAGGGGCAACACCGGGGAGCTGTTTTTT. Complete variable domain (other parts from reference TRBV28 and TRBJ2-2): DVKVTQSSRYLVKRTGEKVFLECVQDMDHENMFWYRQDPGLGLRLIYFSYDVKMKEKGDIPEGYSVSREKKERFSLILESASTNQTSMYLCASTWSRGNTGELFFGEGSRLTVL.

The genes are TRBV7-9 and TRBJ2-7; D gene uncertain. V was pared by 3 bases and J by 4 bases, with 10 bases between. The CDR3 sequence is 13 residues long. Germline CDR1 and CDR2: SEHNR and FQNEAQ (reference sequence). This CDR3 reads CASSFGDNYEQYF. CDR3 DNA sequence: TGTGCCAGCAGCTTTGGAGACAATTACGAGCAGTACTTC.

The chain employs TRBV27 and TRBJ2-1, with TRBD2 matching 12 bases. The CDR3 totals 16 residues. With V trimmed by 0 bases and J by 3 bases, 0 bases remained unmatched. Germline CDR1 MNHEY, CDR2 SMNVEV (reference sequence). The CDR3 sequence: CASSLSGLAGYNEQFF. In nucleotides, the CDR3 is TGTGCCAGCAGTTTATCGGGACTAGCGGGCTACAATGAGCAGTTCTTC.

This clone was seen more than once but under ten times. This chain joins TRBV5-8 and TRBJ1-1; TRBD1 matches 10 bases. This CDR3 is built from 17 residues. V lost 4 bases, J lost 4 bases, and 13 bases stayed unmatched. Looked up from germline, CDR1 is SGHTS and CDR2 is YDEGEE. CDR3 amino acids: CASSQMQLRTGGTEAFF. CDR3 coding DNA: TGTGCCAGCAGCCAAATGCAATTGAGGACAGGGGGCACTGAAGCTTTCTTT.

This clone appeared a few times. The chain recombines TRBV6-1 with TRBJ1-3; D is unclear. The CDR3 extends over 14 amino acids. CDR1 and CDR2 from the germline V gene are MNHNS and SASEGT. V was trimmed by 8 bases and J by 1 base, leaving 12 bases between them. CDR3 nucleotide sequence: TGTGCCAGCCTCAGAGTCTTTTCTGGAAACACCATATATTTT. As protein: CASLRVFSGNTIYF.

This clone was counted only a few times. The V call is TRBV7-3, the J call TRBJ2-7; the D gene is possibly TRBD2 (7 bases). Trimming shortened V by 5 bases and J by 3 bases, and 23 bases separated the two germline ends. The CDR3 sequence is 17 residues long. Germline CDR1 SGHTA, CDR2 FQGTGA. CDR3 residues: CASSPRGAGRGGYEQYF. DNA of the CDR3: TGTGCCAGCAGCCCTCGGGGGGCGGGCAGAGGTGGCTACGAGCAGTACTTC.

This chain links TRBV6-1 with TRBJ1-2; maybe TRBD1 (5 bases). Germline CDR1 is MNHNS and CDR2 is SASEGT. This CDR3 region has 13 residues. V was pared by 7 bases and J by 1 base, with 10 bases between. Written as DNA, the CDR3 is TGTGCCAGCACCGGACAAAATAACTATGGCTACACCTTC. Translation: CASTGQNNYGYTF.

This clone has more than one count but fewer than ten. The rearrangement links TRBV7-8 to TRBJ1-1; D call uncertain. Deletions cut 0 bases from V and 1 base from J, with 3 bases between. The CDR3 runs to 13 residues. Germline CDR1 and CDR2: SGHVS and FQNEAQ. CDR3 DNA: TGTGCCAGCAGCTTAGCCCCGAACACTGAAGCTTTCTTT. Protein sequence: CASSLAPNTEAFF.